The 32 T cell receptor beta chains below come from one sample, sequenced in a study of control samples from healthy donors and cancer patients. This table comes from immunoSEQ multiplex PCR, and its TCRdb copy is limited to in-frame clones, with some not included. This table holds approximately 170,000 clones, roughly 91% found once. Sequenced sample: blood. The receptors were sampled from a woman aged 30 to 39 in good health.

This chain links TRBV6-4 with TRBJ1-5, with D tentatively TRBD1 (5 bases). The germline CDR1 and CDR2 sequences are MRHNA and SNTAGT. V was cut by 0 bases and J by 7 bases, with 10 bases left in between. CDR3 size: 14 residues. The CDR3 DNA sequence: TGTGCCAGCAGTGACTCGGGGGGTACGCAGCCCCAGCATTTT. Protein: CASSDSGGTQPQHF.

This rearrangement joins TRBV4-2 to TRBJ1-3, with D perhaps matching TRBD1 (6 bases). Trimming removed 4 bases at V and 4 bases at J, with 11 bases between. CDR3 length: 14 amino acids. Germline-derived CDR1 and CDR2 are LGHNA and YNFKEQ. CDR3 sequence (DNA): TGTGCCAGCAGCCTGGGACAAGAAGGAAACACCATATATTTT. As protein: CASSLGQEGNTIYF.

The V gene is TRBV28, the J gene TRBJ1-2; 8 bases line up with TRBD1. The CDR3 has 11 amino acids. The trim removed 8 bases at V and 5 bases at J, leaving 1 base unmatched. Germline-derived CDR1 and CDR2 are MDHEN and SYDVKM. The CDR3 loop reads CASDRGYGYTF. DNA for the CDR3: TGTGCCAGCGACAGGGGTTATGGCTACACCTTC.

In this sample, this clone turned up a few times. The V call is TRBV30, the J call TRBJ1-6; the match to TRBD1 covers 9 bases. The CDR3 spans 15 residues. Germline trimming cut 2 bases from V and 7 bases from J; bases unmatched to any gene: 6. Germline V lookup: CDR1 GTSNPN, CDR2 SVGIG (reference sequence). CDR3 DNA: TGTGCCTGGAGTATCCCCGGGACAGGGAATTCACCCCTCCACTTT. Protein: CAWSIPGTGNSPLHF.

V and J are TRBV7-8 and TRBJ2-1; D ambiguous. This CDR3 is 12 amino acids long. The germline V gene encodes CDR1 SGHVS and CDR2 FQNEAQ. V was clipped by 5 bases and J by 4 bases, with 6 bases between them. CDR3 sequence (DNA): TGTGCCAGCAGCCCTTTTTACAATGAGCAGTTCTTC. It translates to CASSPFYNEQFF.

The chain combines TRBV19 with TRBJ1-1, with D unclear. The CDR3 consists of 13 residues. Germline assignment: CDR1 LNHDA and CDR2 SQIVND (reference sequence). Trimming removed 4 bases at V and 0 bases at J, with 6 bases between. The CDR3 bases are TGTGCCAGTAGTAGGACGATGAACACTGAAGCTTTCTTT. Its translation: CASSRTMNTEAFF.

In its sample, this clone was seen many times. The CDR3 region is CSVVTGPSNTGELFF. CDR3 DNA: TGCAGCGTTGTTACGGGACCTTCGAACACCGGGGAGCTGTTTTTT. The chain employs TRBV29-1 and TRBJ2-2, with D tentatively TRBD1 or TRBD2 (5 bases each). V lost 4 bases and J 0 bases, leaving 12 bases between the germline ends. Germline V gene lookup returns CDR1 SQVTM and CDR2 ANQGSEA. This CDR3 is 15 amino acids long.

CDR3 sequence (DNA): TGTGCCAGCAGCCAAGATAGGGGGACAGGGGGTTCTGGGGCCAACGTCCTGACTTTC. As protein: CASSQDRGTGGSGANVLTF. The chain is built from TRBV4-2 and TRBJ2-6; TRBD1 matches at 11 bases. CDR1 is LGHNA, CDR2 YNFKEQ, per germline. The length of the CDR3 is 19 residues. The trim removed 0 bases at V and 1 base at J, leaving 5 bases unmatched.

V usage is TRBV18 and J usage is TRBJ1-6, with TRBD1 matching over 7 bases. From germline, CDR1 is KGHSH and CDR2 LQKENI. The length of the CDR3 is 14 residues. With V trimmed by 2 bases and J by 10 bases, 5 bases remained unmatched. CDR3 DNA: TGTGCCAGCTCACCATCCAGGGGGGGGTCACCCCTCCACTTT. Translating gives CASSPSRGGSPLHF.

The CDR3 protein is CAWSSGGYFNQPQHF. CDR3 nucleotide sequence: TGTGCCTGGAGTTCCGGGGGGTACTTCAATCAGCCCCAGCATTTT. The chain joins TRBV30 to TRBJ1-5, with D possibly TRBD1 on 5 matching bases. There are 15 residues in the CDR3. V was pared by 2 bases and J by 3 bases, with 14 bases between. Germline CDR1 and CDR2: GTSNPN and SVGIG (reference sequence). The complete variable domain, with remaining parts taken from reference TRBV30 and TRBJ1-5, reads SQTIHQWPATLVQPVGSPLSLECTVEGTSNPNLYWYRQAAGRGLQLLFYSVGIGQISSEVPQNLSASRPQDRQFILSSKKLLLSDSGFYLCAWSSGGYFNQPQHFGDGTRLSIL.

As to this clone: The same CDR3 arises from other DNA sequences in this sample as well. This chain joins TRBV10-3 and TRBJ2-6, with a possible D match to TRBD2 (5 bases). The CDR3 runs 14 residues. V gave up 6 bases and J gave up 0 bases, with 6 bases separating them. Germline V gene lookup returns CDR1 ENHRY and CDR2 SYGVKD. The CDR3 sequence is CAIRDSSGANVLTF. DNA of the CDR3: TGTGCCATCAGGGACTCCTCTGGGGCCAACGTCCTGACTTTC.

This sequence joins TRBV19 and TRBJ2-2; 9 bases align to TRBD1. Germline V gene lookup returns CDR1 LNHDA and CDR2 SQIVND (reference sequence). The CDR3 covers 16 residues. Trimming cost V 5 bases and J 3 bases; bases outside gene matches: 7. The CDR3 region is CASSPPGTGYTGELFF. CDR3 DNA sequence: TGTGCCAGTAGTCCACCCGGGACAGGGTACACCGGGGAGCTGTTTTTT.

The chain has TRBV4-2 and TRBJ2-1, with 10 bases identical to TRBD2. Germline lookup yields CDR1 LGHNA and CDR2 YNFKEQ. The ends lost 4 bases at V and 0 bases at J; junction bases unmatched: 3. The CDR3 spans 16 residues. For the CDR3, the DNA is TGTGCCAGCAGCCCCCTAGCGGGAGCCTCCTACAATGAGCAGTTCTTC. Its protein is CASSPLAGASYNEQFF.

This chain connects TRBV6-2 or TRBV6-3 to TRBJ2-3, with TRBD2 as a possible D gene (5 bases). CDR3 size: 14 residues. Germline CDR1 MNHEY, CDR2 SVGEGT. The V gene lost 4 bases and the J gene lost 2 bases, with 10 bases spanning the gap. CDR3 in DNA: TGTGCCAGCAGTTCCGGGGAAGCCACAGATACGCAGTATTTT. Translating gives CASSSGEATDTQYF.

This chain joins TRBV7-2 and TRBJ1-2; a weak D match, TRBD1 (6 bases). Germline CDR1 reads SGHTA; CDR2 reads FQGNSA. The germline V and J ends were trimmed by 5 bases and 4 bases, with 20 bases remaining between them. CDR3 size: 16 residues. CDR3 sequence reads: CASSQRQDRLLYGYTF. The CDR3 DNA reads as TGTGCCAGCAGCCAACGACAGGACCGCCTACTCTATGGCTACACCTTC.

The chain has TRBV6-1 and TRBJ2-3; D could derive from TRBD1 or TRBD2 (6 bases each). Germline V CDR1 and CDR2: MNHNS, SASEGT. The V end was cut by 2 bases, the J end by 4 bases, with 7 bases between. The CDR3 extends over 13 amino acids. CDR3 in amino acids: CASSERGADTQYF. The CDR3 DNA follows: TGTGCCAGCAGTGAAAGGGGGGCAGATACGCAGTATTTT.

V and J are TRBV12-5 and TRBJ1-3, with D possibly TRBD1 on 6 matching bases. The germline V and J ends were trimmed by 7 bases and 3 bases, with 13 bases remaining between them. CDR3 length: 14 amino acids. Per germline, CDR1 LGHNT and CDR2 FRNRAP. DNA for the CDR3: TGTGCTAGTGTCCTGGGACACCTTGGAAACACCATATATTTT. Its translation: CASVLGHLGNTIYF. The full variable domain, its missing parts supplied by reference TRBV12-5 and TRBJ1-3, is DARVTQTPRHKVTEMGQEVTMRCQPILGHNTVFWYRQTMMQGLELLAYFRNRAPLDDSGMPKDRFSAEMPDATLATLKIQPSEPRDSAVYFCASVLGHLGNTIYFGEGSWLTVV.

The chain uses TRBV5-5 and TRBJ1-1; maybe TRBD1 (5 bases). V lost 4 bases and J 2 bases, leaving 15 bases between the germline ends. The CDR3 runs to 15 residues. In germline, CDR1 is SGHKS, CDR2 YYEKEE (reference sequence). The CDR3 DNA reads TGTGCCAGCAGCCTATCAGGGACTCTAAACACTGAAGCTTTCTTT. It codes for CASSLSGTLNTEAFF.

V is TRBV28 and J is TRBJ2-3; 8 bases are a match to TRBD1. The trim removed 6 bases at V and 0 bases at J, leaving 2 bases unmatched. CDR1 and CDR2 (germline): MDHEN, SYDVKM. The CDR3 is 14 residues long. The chain's CDR3 is CASRRTGSTDTQYF. The DNA of the CDR3 is TGTGCCAGCAGAAGGACAGGGAGCACAGATACGCAGTATTTT.

The chain uses TRBV5-1 and TRBJ1-1, with TRBD1 identical over 7 bases. Germline V CDR1 and CDR2: SGHRS, YFSETQ. Trimming took 2 bases from V and 3 from J; bases not matched to a gene: 1. This CDR3 has 13 residues. The CDR3 DNA follows: TGCGCCAGCAGCTTTACAGGGGACACTGAAGCTTTCTTT. Its protein product is CASSFTGDTEAFF.

The rearrangement joins TRBV5-1 to TRBJ2-7; no clear D. CDR3 size: 12 residues. The V and J ends lost 4 bases and 1 base respectively, with 6 bases between them. Germline lookup yields CDR1 SGHRS and CDR2 YFSETQ. The CDR3 nucleotides are TGCGCCAGCAGCGCCGGATCCTACGAGCAGTACTTC. Translation: CASSAGSYEQYF.

The rearrangement uses TRBV30 and TRBJ1-5, with no clear D. Trimming left V 0 bases short and J 2 bases short, with 11 bases between. Per germline, CDR1 GTSNPN and CDR2 SVGIG (reference sequence). This CDR3 comprises 15 residues. As DNA, the CDR3 is TGTGCCTGGAGTGTCGCAGGAGGAGGCAATCAGCCCCAGCATTTT. Its translation: CAWSVAGGGNQPQHF.

The V and J genes are TRBV6-2 or TRBV6-3 and TRBJ1-5; D ambiguous. Looked up from germline, CDR1 is MNHEY and CDR2 is SVGEGT. The ends were cut back, 4 bases at V and 4 bases at J, with 14 bases in the middle. This CDR3 comprises 15 residues. The CDR3 reads CASSSGPPANQPQHF. CDR3 DNA: TGTGCCAGCAGTTCTGGACCGCCTGCGAATCAGCCCCAGCATTTT.

Concerning this clone: The sample holds other DNA sequences that translate to the same CDR3. The rearrangement joins TRBV5-1 to TRBJ1-4; D is uncertain. In germline, CDR1 is SGHRS, CDR2 YFSETQ. The CDR3 is made up of 15 amino acids. V gave up 0 bases and J gave up 0 bases, with 6 bases separating them. The CDR3: CASSLAGATNEKLFF. Here the CDR3 DNA reads TGCGCCAGCAGCTTGGCGGGAGCAACTAATGAAAAACTGTTTTTT.

The V and J genes are TRBV28 and TRBJ1-2; D unclear. This CDR3 is 13 amino acids long. Germline V gene lookup returns CDR1 MDHEN and CDR2 SYDVKM. The V end was cut by 2 bases, the J end by 7 bases, with 11 bases between. DNA for the CDR3: TGTGCCAGCAGTTTAATGGTCTATGGTGGCTACACCTTC. This codes for CASSLMVYGGYTF.

V is TRBV7-3 and J is TRBJ1-1, with a tentative D call TRBD1 (5 bases). The CDR3 covers 13 residues. Germline V gives CDR1 SGHTA, CDR2 FQGTGA. V was pared by 0 bases and J by 5 bases, with 7 bases between. The DNA of the CDR3 is TGTGCCAGCAGCTTAACGAAGGGGACTGAAGCTTTCTTT. Its protein product is CASSLTKGTEAFF.

The chain has TRBV28 and TRBJ2-7; TRBD1 matches 7 bases. Losses at the gene ends were 6 bases for V and 4 bases for J; bases not matched to a gene: 6. CDR3 length: 13 residues. Germline V lookup: CDR1 MDHEN, CDR2 SYDVKM. The CDR3 bases are TGTGCCAGCAGGATATCGACAGGGTACGAGCAGTACTTC. Translation: CASRISTGYEQYF.

The rearrangement links TRBV28 to TRBJ1-2; a weak D match, TRBD1 (6 bases). Germline CDR1 reads MDHEN; CDR2 reads SYDVKM. V lost 5 bases and J 4 bases, leaving 8 bases between the germline ends. This CDR3 is 12 amino acids long. The CDR3 DNA reads TGTGCCAGCAGTGACAGGATCTATGGCTACACCTTC. Translated, it gives CASSDRIYGYTF.

This clone showed up just once. This rearrangement joins TRBV6-6 to TRBJ1-5; a possible D gene is TRBD1 (6 bases). Germline V gene sequence: CDR1 MNHNY, CDR2 SVGAGI (reference sequence). The CDR3 totals 15 residues. Trimming stripped 6 bases from V and 0 bases from J, with 12 bases between. CDR3: CASSPGHHSNQPQHF. DNA for the CDR3: TGTGCCAGCAGCCCGGGACACCATAGCAATCAGCCCCAGCATTTT.

Comment on this clone: In the same sample, other DNA sequences code for this CDR3. The chain has TRBV7-3 and TRBJ2-5; D perhaps matches TRBD2 (6 bases). The CDR3 runs to 13 residues. V lost 0 bases to trimming and J lost 5 bases, with 7 bases between them. From germline, CDR1 is SGHTA and CDR2 FQGTGA. The CDR3, as DNA: TGTGCCAGCAGCTTAACCCGGGGGGAGACCCAGTACTTC. It specifies CASSLTRGETQYF.

This chain uses TRBV27 with TRBJ1-6; weak D call: TRBD1 (6 bases). CDR3 length equals 14 residues. The V gene lost 3 bases and the J gene lost 5 bases, with 8 bases spanning the gap. CDR1 and CDR2 from the germline V gene are MNHEY and SMNVEV (reference sequence). CDR3 nucleotide sequence: TGTGCCAGCAGTTTGGGACAAAATAATTCACCCCTCCACTTT. Translating gives CASSLGQNNSPLHF.

This rearrangement joins TRBV28 to TRBJ2-7, with TRBD2 matching over 10 bases. This CDR3 has 14 amino acids. Germline V gene sequence: CDR1 MDHEN, CDR2 SYDVKM. V dropped 6 bases and J dropped 5; count of bases not matched to a gene: 7. CDR3 residues: CASRRLAGPHEQYF. The DNA of the CDR3 is TGTGCCAGCAGACGACTAGCGGGCCCCCACGAGCAGTACTTC.